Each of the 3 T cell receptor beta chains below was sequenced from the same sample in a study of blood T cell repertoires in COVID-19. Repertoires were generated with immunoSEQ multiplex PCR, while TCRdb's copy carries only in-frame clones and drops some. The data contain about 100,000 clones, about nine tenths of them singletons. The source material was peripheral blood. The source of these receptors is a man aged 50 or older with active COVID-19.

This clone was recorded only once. The CDR3 loop is CASSQDIAGDEQFF. In DNA, the CDR3 is TGCGCCAGCAGCCAAGATATAGCGGGGGATGAGCAGTTCTTC. V and J are TRBV4-1 and TRBJ2-1; TRBD2 aligns across 9 bases. CDR1 and CDR2 (germline): MGHRA, YSYEKL. This CDR3 region has 14 residues. Trimming at V came to 0 bases and at J to 8 bases, leaving 2 bases not matched to a gene.

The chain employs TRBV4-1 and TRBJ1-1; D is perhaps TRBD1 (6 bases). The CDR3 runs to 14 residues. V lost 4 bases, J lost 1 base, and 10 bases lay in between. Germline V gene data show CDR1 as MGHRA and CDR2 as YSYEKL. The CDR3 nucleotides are TGCGCCAGCAGCCCCCTGGGGGCGAACACTGAAGCTTTCTTT. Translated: CASSPLGANTEAFF.

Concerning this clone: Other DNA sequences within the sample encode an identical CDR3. DNA for the CDR3: TGTGCCAGCAGCCTCAGGGCCGGCTCTGGAAACACCATATATTTT. This gives the protein CASSLRAGSGNTIYF. V usage is TRBV3-1 (or the pseudogene TRBV3-2) and J usage is TRBJ1-3; TRBD1 is a possible D gene (5 bases). CDR1 is LGHDT and CDR2 is YNNKEL in the germline V gene (reference sequence). V lost 4 bases to trimming and J lost 0 bases, with 10 bases between them. The CDR3 sequence is 15 residues long.